Below are 5 T cell receptor beta chains sequenced from a single sample in a study of blood T cell repertoires in COVID-19. Profiled with immunoSEQ multiplex PCR; TCRdb holds only in-frame clones, not every one. The sample consists of 200,000 to 300,000 clones, approximately 88% of them appearing once. The sample consisted of PBMCs or T cells enriched from blood (not recorded which). These receptors all come from a woman aged 40-49 years with acute COVID-19.

The J gene is TRBJ2-5, the V gene TRBV2, with 8 bases matching TRBD2. The J segment lost 2 bases and the V segment lost 11 bases, leaving 13 bases of the junction unmatched. Germline assignment: CDR1 SNHLY and CDR2 FYNNEI. The CDR3 covers 15 residues. As DNA, the CDR3 is TGTGCCGGGAACCGGGGGGGTTTACGACAAGAGACCCAGTACTTC. It encodes CAGNRGGLRQETQYF.

CDR3 in amino acids: CASSGRTGANYGYTF. CDR3 in DNA: TGTGCCAGCAGCGGAAGGACAGGGGCTAACTATGGCTACACCTTC. The chain employs TRBV9 and TRBJ1-2, with TRBD1 matching over 9 bases. V trimming: 3 bases; J trimming: 0 bases; junction bases outside the gene matches: 3. The CDR3 covers 15 residues. Germline lookup yields CDR1 SGDLS and CDR2 YYNGEE.

This sequence joins TRBV5-6 and TRBJ1-3; the match to TRBD1 covers 7 bases. The junction had 5 bases not matched to a gene; V was cut back by 2 bases and J by 0 bases. The CDR3 length is 16 residues. Per germline, CDR1 SGHDT and CDR2 YYEEEE. CDR3 coding DNA: TGTGCCAGCAGCTTTGGACAGGCCAGCTCTGGAAACACCATATATTTT. Translation: CASSFGQASSGNTIYF.

This chain links TRBV6-5 with TRBJ1-5, with D perhaps matching TRBD1 (5 bases). This CDR3 has 14 amino acids. The germline V gene encodes CDR1 MNHEY and CDR2 SVGAGI. V was trimmed by 6 bases and J by 3 bases, leaving 12 bases between them. This CDR3 is CASRGGVANQPQHF. CDR3 DNA sequence: TGTGCCAGCAGAGGAGGGGTTGCCAATCAGCCCCAGCATTTT.

This chain joins TRBV7-9 and TRBJ2-1, with 8 bases lining up with TRBD1. Germline trimming cut 9 bases from V and 10 bases from J; bases unmatched to any gene: 8. The CDR3 totals 12 residues. Germline values: CDR1 SEHNR, CDR2 FQNEAQ (reference sequence). The chain's CDR3 is CARGTGTGEQFF. As DNA, the CDR3 is TGTGCCAGGGGGACAGGTACCGGCGAGCAGTTCTTC.